One and the same sample provided the 27 T cell receptor beta chains below, sequenced in a study of shared clonotypes between healthy human individuals. The method was immunoSEQ multiplex PCR; TCRdb's version includes in-frame clones alone and lacks a portion of them. This sample carries 450,000 to 600,000 clones, 79% of them seen once, and the ten largest clones take under 15%. The sequencing input was PBMCs. The receptors shown here come from a woman in her thirties or forties in good health. Some clones in this sample may be carry-over from other donors' samples.

In its sample, this clone was seen a few times. The chain recombines TRBV4-3 with TRBJ2-1, with 8 bases matching TRBD2. Germline values: CDR1 LGHNA, CDR2 YSLEER. CDR3 size: 15 residues. After removal of 2 bases from V and 8 bases from J, the junction contained 8 bases not matched to a gene. The CDR3 DNA is TGCGCCAGCAGCCAACCCGGGACTAGGGCCCATGAGCAGTTCTTC. The encoded protein is CASSQPGTRAHEQFF.

A few counts support this clone. V usage is TRBV30 and J usage is TRBJ1-1; the match to TRBD1 covers 7 bases. Germline CDR1 and CDR2: GTSNPN and SVGIG (reference sequence). CDR3 size: 14 residues. V shed 1 base, J shed 5 bases, and the junction held 7 bases outside the gene matches. The chain's CDR3 is CAWSEDRVYTEAFF. The CDR3 nucleotides read TGTGCCTGGAGTGAAGACAGGGTTTATACTGAAGCTTTCTTT.

In this sample, this clone turned up once. The rearrangement uses TRBV4-1 and TRBJ1-2, with 7 bases aligning to TRBD1. CDR3 length: 15 amino acids. The V gene's germline CDR1 is MGHRA and CDR2 YSYEKL. Germline trimming cut 2 bases from V and 4 bases from J; bases unmatched to any gene: 7. CDR3 coding DNA: TGCGCCAGCAGCCAACCCGACAGGGCTATCTATGGCTACACCTTC. This encodes CASSQPDRAIYGYTF.

V and J are TRBV7-6 and TRBJ2-6, with 8 bases fitting TRBD1. CDR3 length equals 18 residues. V lost 5 bases, J lost 1 base, and 10 bases stayed unmatched. CDR1 is SGHVS and CDR2 is FNYEAQ in the germline V gene. CDR3 nucleotides: TGTGCCAGCAGCCCGCGGACAGGGCGGCGATCTGGGGCCAACGTCCTGACTTTC. Translating gives CASSPRTGRRSGANVLTF.

This clone was seen a few times. The V gene is TRBV10-2, the J gene TRBJ2-4; perhaps D is TRBD1 or TRBD2 (5 bases each). CDR1 is WSHSY, CDR2 SAAADI, per germline. V lost 6 bases and J 0 bases, leaving 9 bases between the germline ends. The CDR3 consists of 14 residues. CDR3 nucleotides: TGCGCCAGCAGCACAGGACTAGCCAAAAACATTCAGTACTTC. Translation: CASSTGLAKNIQYF.

This rearrangement joins TRBV30 to TRBJ1-4; a weak D match, TRBD1 (6 bases). Germline V lookup: CDR1 GTSNPN, CDR2 SVGIG (reference sequence). V lost 2 bases, J lost 7 bases, and 11 bases lay in between. CDR3 length equals 13 residues. CDR3 sequence: CAWSWGASEKLFF. For the CDR3, the DNA is TGTGCCTGGAGTTGGGGGGCGAGTGAAAAACTGTTTTTT.

The V and J genes are TRBV11-2 and TRBJ2-7; D is ambiguous. Trimming stripped 5 bases from V and 3 bases from J, with 8 bases between. Germline CDR1 SGHAT, CDR2 FQNNGV. The CDR3 loop spans 12 amino acids. This CDR3 is CASSQSDYEQYF. CDR3 DNA: TGTGCCAGCAGCCAATCAGACTACGAGCAGTACTTC.

This chain links TRBV7-3 with TRBJ1-5, with TRBD1 as a possible D gene (5 bases). The CDR3 is 14 residues long. The germline gives CDR1 SGHTA, CDR2 FQGTGA. Trimming cost V 5 bases and J 7 bases, with 15 bases left between them. CDR3 nucleotides: TGTGCCAGCAGCCCGGGACCCCTAAAGCAGCCCCAGCATTTT. Encoded protein: CASSPGPLKQPQHF.

This chain uses TRBV25-1 with TRBJ1-6; 8 bases are a match to TRBD1. Germline trimming cut 6 bases from V and 7 bases from J; bases unmatched to any gene: 2. Looked up from germline, CDR1 is MGHDK and CDR2 is SYGVNS. CDR3 length: 13 residues. CDR3 sequence reads: CASSWTGNSPLHF. CDR3 coding DNA: TGTGCCAGCAGCTGGACAGGGAATTCACCCCTCCACTTT. Variable domain in full (rest from reference TRBV25-1 and TRBJ1-6): EADIYQTPRYLVIGTGKKITLECSQTMGHDKMYWYQQDPGMELHLIHYSYGVNSTEKGDLSSESTVSRIRTEHFPLTLESARPSHTSQYLCASSWTGNSPLHFGNGTRLTVT.

The chain recombines TRBV7-2 with TRBJ2-2; no definite D call. The germline V gene has CDR1 SGHTA and CDR2 FQGNSA. The CDR3 totals 15 residues. The V end was cut by 5 bases, the J end by 0 bases, with 10 bases between. The CDR3 loop is CASSPGPTNTGELFF. The DNA for the CDR3 is TGTGCCAGCAGCCCCGGGCCCACGAACACCGGGGAGCTGTTTTTT.

This clone was seen only once. V and J are TRBV29-1 and TRBJ2-1, with 9 bases that match TRBD2. There are 15 residues in the CDR3. The trim removed 4 bases at V and 4 bases at J, leaving 8 bases unmatched. The germline CDR1 and CDR2 sequences are SQVTM and ANQGSEA. In nucleotides, the CDR3 is TGCAGCGTTGCTCCGGGGAGCGGGAGGTACAATGAGCAGTTCTTC. Its translation is CSVAPGSGRYNEQFF.

This chain links TRBV5-1 with TRBJ2-4; TRBD2 agrees at 7 bases. This CDR3 is 15 amino acids long. Germline V gives CDR1 SGHRS, CDR2 YFSETQ. V was clipped by 1 base and J by 7 bases; unmatched bases: 8. The CDR3 sequence is CASSLSSAGRNIQYF. The CDR3 bases are TGCGCCAGCAGCTTGTCGTCAGCGGGGAGGAACATTCAGTACTTC.

CDR3 region: CASSDDSGGIQYF. The CDR3 nucleotides are TGTGCCAGCAGTGATGACTCGGGGGGCATTCAGTACTTC. The J gene is TRBJ2-4, the V gene TRBV28, with TRBD2 matching over 7 bases. Per the germline V gene, CDR1 is MDHEN and CDR2 is SYDVKM. The CDR3 extends over 13 amino acids. Germline trimming cut 5 bases from V and 9 bases from J; bases unmatched to any gene: 7. Variable domain in full (rest from reference TRBV28 and TRBJ2-4): DVKVTQSSRYLVKRTGEKVFLECVQDMDHENMFWYRQDPGLGLRLIYFSYDVKMKEKGDIPEGYSVSREKKERFSLILESASTNQTSMYLCASSDDSGGIQYFGAGTRLSVL.

V usage is TRBV5-1 and J usage is TRBJ2-2, with 7 positions matching TRBD2. The CDR3 is 18 residues long. Germline CDR1 is SGHRS and CDR2 is YFSETQ. After removal of 0 bases from V and 2 bases from J, the junction contained 10 bases not matched to a gene. CDR3: CASSLVLVAGVNTGELFF. The CDR3 region has the DNA TGCGCCAGCAGCTTGGTATTGGTGGCGGGAGTTAACACCGGGGAGCTGTTTTTT.

The rearrangement links TRBV29-1 to TRBJ2-1; 7 bases match TRBD2. The CDR3 length is 14 residues. Trimming at V came to 8 bases and at J to 5 bases, leaving 12 bases not matched to a gene. Germline V gene data show CDR1 as SQVTM and CDR2 as ANQGSEA. The CDR3 DNA reads as TGCAGCCCTGGCGGGGCGGGAGACCACAATGAGCAGTTCTTC. This codes for CSPGGAGDHNEQFF.

V is TRBV18 and J is TRBJ2-2; TRBD2 aligns across 8 bases. The CDR3 runs to 17 residues. Germline values: CDR1 KGHSH, CDR2 LQKENI. The ends lost 1 base at V and 2 bases at J; junction bases unmatched: 6. CDR3 amino acids: CASSPRPGGFNTGELFF. CDR3 DNA: TGTGCCAGCTCACCACGTCCGGGAGGGTTTAACACCGGGGAGCTGTTTTTT. The full variable domain, in which reference TRBV18 and TRBJ2-2 provide the parts outside the CDR3, is NAGVMQNPRHLVRRRGQEARLRCSPMKGHSHVYWYRQLPEEGLKFMVYLQKENIIDESGMPKERFSAEFPKEGPSILRIQQVVRGDSAAYFCASSPRPGGFNTGELFFGEGSRLTVL.

The rearrangement uses TRBV30 and TRBJ1-3; TRBD1 agrees at 7 bases. The germline V gene has CDR1 GTSNPN and CDR2 SVGIG (reference sequence). V lost 2 bases, J lost 0 bases, and 13 bases stayed unmatched. This CDR3 spans 18 amino acids. CDR3 sequence: CAWSFFNRGPPSGNTIYF. The CDR3 DNA reads as TGTGCCTGGAGTTTCTTTAACAGGGGTCCCCCCTCTGGAAACACCATATATTTT.

This rearrangement joins TRBV9 to TRBJ2-1; 7 positions match TRBD1. This CDR3 has 15 residues. Germline assignment: CDR1 SGDLS and CDR2 YYNGEE. V shed 0 bases, J shed 6 bases, and the junction held 6 bases outside the gene matches. The CDR3 loop reads CASSVDWDSLNEQFF. DNA of the CDR3: TGTGCCAGCAGCGTAGATTGGGACAGCCTCAATGAGCAGTTCTTC.

The chain employs TRBV5-1 and TRBJ2-1; D is unresolved. Germline V CDR1 and CDR2: SGHRS, YFSETQ. Trimming pared 1 base from V and 0 bases from J, leaving 5 bases between. The CDR3 is made up of 14 amino acids. CDR3 residues: CASSLPSSYNEQFF. The CDR3 DNA is TGCGCCAGCAGCTTGCCGAGCTCCTACAATGAGCAGTTCTTC.

The genes are TRBV5-4 and TRBJ2-5; TRBD2 aligns across 8 bases. V shed 4 bases, J shed 5 bases, and the junction held 13 bases outside the gene matches. This CDR3 has 16 residues. Germline V gene sequence: CDR1 SGHNT, CDR2 YYREEE (reference sequence). The CDR3 DNA is TGTGCCAGCAGCCCCATGGTAGCGGGATATCGTGAGACCCAGTACTTC. Protein: CASSPMVAGYRETQYF. The full variable domain, completed using reference TRBV5-4 and TRBJ2-5, is ETGVTQSPTHLIKTRGQQVTLRCSSQSGHNTVSWYQQALGQGPQFIFQYYREEENGRGNFPPRFSGLQFPNYSSELNVNALELDDSALYLCASSPMVAGYRETQYFGPGTRLLVL.

The genes are TRBV29-1 and TRBJ2-7, with TRBD1 matching 11 bases. V lost 6 bases, J lost 5 bases, and 3 bases stayed unmatched. The CDR3 length is 12 residues. Per the germline V gene, CDR1 is SQVTM and CDR2 is ANQGSEA. The CDR3 coding sequence is TGCAGCGTGACGGGACAGGGGGACGAGCAGTACTTC. This gives the protein CSVTGQGDEQYF.

The DNA for the CDR3 is TGCGCCAGCAGCTTGGCCGGAGGGGCGGCTAATGAAAAACTGTTTTTT. Encoded protein: CASSLAGGAANEKLFF. The rearrangement joins TRBV5-1 to TRBJ1-4, with D tentatively TRBD1 (5 bases). The germline V gene encodes CDR1 SGHRS and CDR2 YFSETQ. CDR3 length: 16 residues. V lost 0 bases, J lost 3 bases, and 12 bases lay in between.

This chain joins TRBV2 and TRBJ2-2, with D perhaps matching TRBD1 (6 bases). CDR1 is SNHLY and CDR2 is FYNNEI in the germline V gene. Trimming cost V 6 bases and J 6 bases, with 14 bases left between them. The CDR3 consists of 14 residues. DNA for the CDR3: TGTGCCAGCAGACAACAGGGTTCGGCCGGGGAGCTGTTTTTT. Translating gives CASRQQGSAGELFF.

Turning to this clone: Other nucleotide sequences in the sample specify the same CDR3. The chain uses TRBV14 and TRBJ2-5; D gene ambiguous. Between the trimmed V and J ends, which lost 2 bases and 5 bases, there was a span of 9 bases. The CDR3 sequence is 13 residues long. Germline CDR1 reads SGHDN; CDR2 reads FVKESK. CDR3 sequence: CASSQRVGETQYF. CDR3 nucleotide sequence: TGTGCCAGCAGCCAAAGGGTGGGGGAGACCCAGTACTTC.

For this clone: Other DNA sequences in this specimen translate into the identical CDR3. The chain links TRBV2 to TRBJ1-2; no firm D call. The CDR3 has 11 amino acids. Trimming took off 4 bases at V and 8 bases at J, with 8 bases between the two ends. From germline, CDR1 is SNHLY and CDR2 FYNNEI. The CDR3 protein is CASSVGGGYTF. Here the CDR3 DNA reads TGTGCCAGCAGTGTTGGTGGGGGCTACACCTTC.

This clone is a singleton in its sample. V gene TRBV9 combines with J gene TRBJ1-2; D is unclear. V dropped 0 bases and J dropped 2 bases, with 8 bases sitting between them. CDR1 is SGDLS and CDR2 is YYNGEE in the germline V gene. This CDR3 has 14 residues. The CDR3 sequence is CASSVDGSNYGYTF. In nucleotides, the CDR3 is TGTGCCAGCAGCGTAGACGGGAGCAACTATGGCTACACCTTC.

As to this clone: Other DNA sequences of this sample code for an identical CDR3. The chain is built from TRBV6-1 and TRBJ2-1, with D tentatively TRBD1 or TRBD2 (5 bases each). Germline-derived CDR1 and CDR2 are MNHNS and SASEGT. Trimming cost V 1 base and J 1 base, with 8 bases left between them. The CDR3 length is 15 residues. CDR3 coding DNA: TGTGCCAGCAGTGAAGATGGGGGTTCCTACAATGAGCAGTTCTTC. It specifies CASSEDGGSYNEQFF.